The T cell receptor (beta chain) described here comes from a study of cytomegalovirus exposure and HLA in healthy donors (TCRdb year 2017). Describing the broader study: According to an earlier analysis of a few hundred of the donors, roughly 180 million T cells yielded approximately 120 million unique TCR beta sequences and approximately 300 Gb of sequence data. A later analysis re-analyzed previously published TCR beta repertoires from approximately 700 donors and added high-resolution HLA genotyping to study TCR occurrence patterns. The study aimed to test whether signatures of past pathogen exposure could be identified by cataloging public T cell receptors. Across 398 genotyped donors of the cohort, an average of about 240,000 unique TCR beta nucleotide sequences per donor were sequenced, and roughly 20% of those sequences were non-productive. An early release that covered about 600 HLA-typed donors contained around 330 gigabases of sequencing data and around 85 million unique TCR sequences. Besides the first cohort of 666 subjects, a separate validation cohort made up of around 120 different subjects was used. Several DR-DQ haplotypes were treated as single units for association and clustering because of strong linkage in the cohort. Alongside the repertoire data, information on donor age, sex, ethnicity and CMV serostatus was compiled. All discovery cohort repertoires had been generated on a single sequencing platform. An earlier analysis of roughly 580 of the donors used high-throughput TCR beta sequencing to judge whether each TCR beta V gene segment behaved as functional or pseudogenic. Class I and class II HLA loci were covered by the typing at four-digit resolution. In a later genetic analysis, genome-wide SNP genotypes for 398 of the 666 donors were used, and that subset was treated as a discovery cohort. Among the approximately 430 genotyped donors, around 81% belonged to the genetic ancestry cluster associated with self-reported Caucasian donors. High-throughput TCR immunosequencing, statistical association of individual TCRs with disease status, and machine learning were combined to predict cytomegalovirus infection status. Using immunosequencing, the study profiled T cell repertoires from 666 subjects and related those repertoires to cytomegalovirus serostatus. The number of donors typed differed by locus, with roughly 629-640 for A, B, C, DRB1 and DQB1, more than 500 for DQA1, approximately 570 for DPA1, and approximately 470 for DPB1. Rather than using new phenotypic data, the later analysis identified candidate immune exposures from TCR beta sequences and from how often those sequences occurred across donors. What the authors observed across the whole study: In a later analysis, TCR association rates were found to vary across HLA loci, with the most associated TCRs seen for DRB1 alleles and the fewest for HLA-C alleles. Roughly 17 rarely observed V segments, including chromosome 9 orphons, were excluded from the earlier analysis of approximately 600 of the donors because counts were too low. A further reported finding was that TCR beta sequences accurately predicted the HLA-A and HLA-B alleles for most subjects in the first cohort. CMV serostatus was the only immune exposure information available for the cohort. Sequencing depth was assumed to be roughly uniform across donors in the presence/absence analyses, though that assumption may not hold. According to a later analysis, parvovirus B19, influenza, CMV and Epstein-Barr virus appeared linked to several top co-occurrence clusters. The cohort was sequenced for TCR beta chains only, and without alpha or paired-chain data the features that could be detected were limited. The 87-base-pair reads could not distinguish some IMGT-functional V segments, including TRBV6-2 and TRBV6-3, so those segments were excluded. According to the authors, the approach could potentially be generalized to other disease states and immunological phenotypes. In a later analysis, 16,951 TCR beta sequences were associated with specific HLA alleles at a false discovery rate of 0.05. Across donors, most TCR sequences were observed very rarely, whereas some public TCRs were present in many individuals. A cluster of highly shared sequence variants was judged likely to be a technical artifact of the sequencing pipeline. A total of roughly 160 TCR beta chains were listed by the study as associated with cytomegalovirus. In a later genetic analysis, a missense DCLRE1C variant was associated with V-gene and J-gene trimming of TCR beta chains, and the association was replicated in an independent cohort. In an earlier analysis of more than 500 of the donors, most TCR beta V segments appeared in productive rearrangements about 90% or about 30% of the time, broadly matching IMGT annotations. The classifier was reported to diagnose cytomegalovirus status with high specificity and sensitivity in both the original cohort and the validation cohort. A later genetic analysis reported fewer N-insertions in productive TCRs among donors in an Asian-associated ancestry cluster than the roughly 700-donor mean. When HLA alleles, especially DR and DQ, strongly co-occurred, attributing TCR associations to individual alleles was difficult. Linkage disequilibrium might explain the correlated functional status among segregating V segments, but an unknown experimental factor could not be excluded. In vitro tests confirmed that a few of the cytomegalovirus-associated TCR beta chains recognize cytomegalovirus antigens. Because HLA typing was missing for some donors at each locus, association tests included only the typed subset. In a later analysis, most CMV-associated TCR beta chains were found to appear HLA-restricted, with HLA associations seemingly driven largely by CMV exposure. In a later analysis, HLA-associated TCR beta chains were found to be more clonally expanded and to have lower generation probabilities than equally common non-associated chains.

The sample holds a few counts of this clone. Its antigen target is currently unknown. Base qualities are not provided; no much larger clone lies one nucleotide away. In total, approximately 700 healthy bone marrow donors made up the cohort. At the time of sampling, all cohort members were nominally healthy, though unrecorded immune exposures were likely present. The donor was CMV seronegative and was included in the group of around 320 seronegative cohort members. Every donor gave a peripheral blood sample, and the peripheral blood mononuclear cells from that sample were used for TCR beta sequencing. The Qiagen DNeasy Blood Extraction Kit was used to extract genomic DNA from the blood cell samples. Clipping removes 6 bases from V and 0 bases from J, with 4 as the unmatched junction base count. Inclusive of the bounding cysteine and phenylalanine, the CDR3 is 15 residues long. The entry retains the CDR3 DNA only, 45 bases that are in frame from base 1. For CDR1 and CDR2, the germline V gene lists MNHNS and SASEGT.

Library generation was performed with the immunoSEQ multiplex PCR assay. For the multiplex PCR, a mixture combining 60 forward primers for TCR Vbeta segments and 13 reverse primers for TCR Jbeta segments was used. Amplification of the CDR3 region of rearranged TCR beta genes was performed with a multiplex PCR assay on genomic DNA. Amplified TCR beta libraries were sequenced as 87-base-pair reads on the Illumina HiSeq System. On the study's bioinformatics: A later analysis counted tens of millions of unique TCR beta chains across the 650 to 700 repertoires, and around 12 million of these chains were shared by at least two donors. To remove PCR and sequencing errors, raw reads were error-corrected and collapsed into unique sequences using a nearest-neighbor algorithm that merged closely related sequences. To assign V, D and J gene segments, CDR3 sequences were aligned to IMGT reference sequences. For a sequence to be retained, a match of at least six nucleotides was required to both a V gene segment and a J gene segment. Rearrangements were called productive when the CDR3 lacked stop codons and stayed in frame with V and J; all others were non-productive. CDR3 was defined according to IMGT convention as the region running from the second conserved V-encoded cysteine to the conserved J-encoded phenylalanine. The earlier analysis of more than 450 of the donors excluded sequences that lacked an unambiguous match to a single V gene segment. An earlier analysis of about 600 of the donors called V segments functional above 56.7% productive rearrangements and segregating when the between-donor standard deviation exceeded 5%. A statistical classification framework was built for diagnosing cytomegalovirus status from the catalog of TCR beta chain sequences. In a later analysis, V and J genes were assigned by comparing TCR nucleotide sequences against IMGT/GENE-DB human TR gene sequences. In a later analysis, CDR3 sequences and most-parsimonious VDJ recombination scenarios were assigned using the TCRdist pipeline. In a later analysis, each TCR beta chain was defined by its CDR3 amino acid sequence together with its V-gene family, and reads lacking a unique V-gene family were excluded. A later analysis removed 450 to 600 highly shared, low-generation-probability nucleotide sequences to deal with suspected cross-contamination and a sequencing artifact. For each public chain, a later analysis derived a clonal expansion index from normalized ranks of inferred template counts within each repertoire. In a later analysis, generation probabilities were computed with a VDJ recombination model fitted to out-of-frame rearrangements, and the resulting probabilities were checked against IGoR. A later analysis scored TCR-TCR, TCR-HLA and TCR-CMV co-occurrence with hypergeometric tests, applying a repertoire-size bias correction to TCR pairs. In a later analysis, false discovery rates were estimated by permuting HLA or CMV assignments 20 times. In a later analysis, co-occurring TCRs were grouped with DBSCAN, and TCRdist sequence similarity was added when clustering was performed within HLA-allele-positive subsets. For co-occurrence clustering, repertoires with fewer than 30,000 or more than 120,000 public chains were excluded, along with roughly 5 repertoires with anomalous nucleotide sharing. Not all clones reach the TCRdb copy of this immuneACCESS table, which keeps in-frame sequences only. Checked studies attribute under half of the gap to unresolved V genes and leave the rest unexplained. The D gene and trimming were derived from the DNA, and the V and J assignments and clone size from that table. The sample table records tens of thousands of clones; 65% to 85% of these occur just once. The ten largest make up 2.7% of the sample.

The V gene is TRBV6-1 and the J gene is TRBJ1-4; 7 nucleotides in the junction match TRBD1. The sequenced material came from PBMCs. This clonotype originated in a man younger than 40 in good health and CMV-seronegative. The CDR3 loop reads CASRTTGATNEKLFF. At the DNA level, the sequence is TGTGCCAGCAGGACCACAGGGGCAACTAATGAAAAACTGTTTTTT.